These 28 T cell receptor beta chains were sequenced from one sample in a study of control samples from healthy donors and cancer patients. The method was immunoSEQ multiplex PCR; TCRdb's version includes in-frame clones alone and lacks a portion of them. The sample includes approximately 130,000 clones, roughly 87% of them seen just once. The sequencing input was blood. Source of these receptors: a man between 40 and 49 years old in good health.

The chain couples TRBV24-1 to TRBJ1-2; the match to TRBD1 covers 9 bases. This CDR3 has 14 residues. V dropped 2 bases and J dropped 7; count of bases not matched to a gene: 4. Germline-derived CDR1 and CDR2 are KGHDR and SFDVKD. CDR3 bases: TGTGCCACCAGTGATTCCCGGACAGGGGCTGGCTACACCTTC. Translation gives CATSDSRTGAGYTF.

The sample holds a few counts of this clone. The gene calls are TRBV24-1 and TRBJ2-2, with 8 positions matching TRBD2. Per germline, CDR1 KGHDR and CDR2 SFDVKD. With V trimmed by 5 bases and J by 3 bases, 13 bases remained unmatched. The length of the CDR3 is 18 residues. This CDR3 is CATSVHYVRGADTGELFF. Written as DNA, the CDR3 is TGTGCCACCAGTGTCCATTACGTGCGGGGGGCGGACACCGGGGAGCTGTTTTTT.

This clone was counted once. The V gene is TRBV4-3, the J gene TRBJ1-2; the match to TRBD1 covers 7 bases. Looked up from germline, CDR1 is LGHNA and CDR2 is YSLEER. Trimming cost V 1 base and J 0 bases; bases outside gene matches: 8. The CDR3 runs to 17 residues. The CDR3 DNA sequence: TGCGCCAGCAGCCAAGCGACAGGGTCCCTTTCTAACTATGGCTACACCTTC. It specifies CASSQATGSLSNYGYTF.

The rearrangement joins TRBV13 to TRBJ1-2; 10 bases align to TRBD1. The CDR3 is made up of 14 amino acids. Germline V gives CDR1 PRHDT, CDR2 FYEKMQ (reference sequence). V trimming: 0 bases; J trimming: 10 bases; junction bases outside the gene matches: 5. The chain's CDR3 is CASSLGIGTGDYTF. CDR3 coding DNA: TGTGCCAGCAGCTTAGGTATAGGGACAGGGGACTACACCTTC.

The rearrangement uses TRBV7-2 and TRBJ1-1; D ambiguous. This CDR3 is built from 12 residues. CDR1 and CDR2 from the germline V gene are SGHTA and FQGNSA. The V and J ends lost 3 bases and 1 base respectively, with 3 bases between them. CDR3 DNA sequence: TGTGCCAGCAGCTTCAGGAACACTGAAGCTTTCTTT. Protein product: CASSFRNTEAFF.

This chain joins TRBV15 and TRBJ1-5; D remains unclear. The CDR3 extends over 12 amino acids. V lost 0 bases and J lost 9, with 6 bases in between. Germline CDR1 is LNHNV and CDR2 is YYDKDF (reference sequence). CDR3 protein: CATSRDRSPQHF. Written as DNA, the CDR3 is TGTGCCACCAGCAGAGATCGTTCGCCCCAGCATTTT.

This chain connects TRBV18 to TRBJ2-5; tentative D call: TRBD1 (6 bases). V lost 3 bases, J lost 4 bases, and 15 bases lay in between. The CDR3 runs 15 residues. The germline CDR1 and CDR2 sequences are KGHSH and LQKENI. The CDR3 sequence: CASSPEQGSRETQYF. The CDR3, as DNA: TGTGCCAGCTCACCGGAACAGGGCAGTAGAGAGACCCAGTACTTC.

Concerning this clone: Its ends do not fully match the called genes, so a read error is possible. This chain links TRBV3-1 (or the pseudogene TRBV3-2) with TRBJ2-2, with 7 nucleotides matching TRBD2. The CDR3 is made up of 14 amino acids. CDR1 and CDR2 from the germline V gene are LGHDT and YNNKEL (reference sequence). The DNA of the CDR3 is TGTGCCAGCAGCGAACTAGCGAAAACCGGGGAGCTGTTTTTT. Its protein product is CASSELAKTGELFF.

V gene TRBV6-5 combines with J gene TRBJ2-7; 11 nucleotides line up with TRBD2. The germline gives CDR1 MNHEY, CDR2 SVGAGI. The CDR3 loop spans 15 amino acids. V shed 4 bases, J shed 2 bases, and the junction held 4 bases outside the gene matches. The CDR3 nucleotides read TGTGCCAGCAGTTCCCTTAGCGGGGGGGCCTACGAGCAGTACTTC. It is translated as CASSSLSGGAYEQYF.

The CDR3 is CASSPTGNYGYTF. The CDR3 DNA is TGTGCCAGCAGCCCGACAGGGAACTATGGCTACACCTTC. The rearrangement uses TRBV9 and TRBJ1-2; 7 bases align to TRBD1. J was trimmed by 2 bases and V by 4 bases; bases with no gene match: 2. The CDR3 runs to 13 residues. CDR1 and CDR2 (germline): SGDLS, YYNGEE.

The gene calls are TRBV12-3 or TRBV12-4 and TRBJ2-1, with D possibly TRBD2 on 6 matching bases. The V end lost 2 bases, the J end lost 8 bases, and 7 bases lay between the germline ends. This CDR3 region has 12 residues. The CDR3 coding sequence is TGTGCCAGCAGTTTATCGGGAGATGAGCAGTTCTTC. It specifies CASSLSGDEQFF.

V and J are TRBV6-1 and TRBJ1-6; D may be TRBD1 (6 bases). Germline CDR1 is MNHNS and CDR2 is SASEGT. The CDR3 sequence is 17 residues long. V was pared by 4 bases and J by 9 bases, with 22 bases between. The CDR3 region is CASSGGPGAKGGSPLHF. The CDR3 nucleotides are TGTGCCAGCAGTGGGGGGCCCGGGGCCAAGGGCGGTTCACCCCTCCACTTT.

The CDR3 coding sequence is TGTGCCAGCAGACAGGACAGGCTCGAGGATCAGCCCCAGCATTTT. It encodes CASRQDRLEDQPQHF. The V call is TRBV5-6, the J call TRBJ1-5; the match to TRBD1 covers 7 bases. After removal of 5 bases from V and 5 bases from J, the junction contained 10 bases not matched to a gene. From germline, CDR1 is SGHDT and CDR2 YYEEEE. This CDR3 is 15 amino acids long.

A remark on this clone: A much larger clone differs from this one at a single base, so this may be a read error. This chain uses TRBV7-8 with TRBJ2-3; the match to TRBD1 covers 11 bases. Per the germline V gene, CDR1 is SGHVS and CDR2 is FQNEAQ. The CDR3 consists of 16 residues. V shed 5 bases, J shed 0 bases, and the junction held 4 bases outside the gene matches. CDR3 loop: CASSHRDRGSTDTQYF. For the CDR3, the DNA is TGTGCCAGCAGCCACCGGGACAGGGGGAGCACAGATACGCAGTATTTT.

This rearrangement joins TRBV25-1 to TRBJ1-1; 11 nucleotides match TRBD1. From germline, CDR1 is MGHDK and CDR2 SYGVNS. V shed 4 bases and J 10 bases; nucleotides not matched to a gene: 11. The CDR3 contains 15 residues. The CDR3 DNA reads TGTGCCAGCAGTGTCTCCGGGACAGGGGGGCTGGCAGCTTTCTTT. This codes for CASSVSGTGGLAAFF.

J is TRBJ2-5 and V is TRBV9; D is possibly TRBD2 (5 bases). Trimming shortened V by 0 bases and J by 2 bases, and 8 bases separated the two germline ends. This CDR3 region has 14 residues. Germline V gene data show CDR1 as SGDLS and CDR2 as YYNGEE. The CDR3 DNA follows: TGTGCCAGCAGCGTAGCGGACTCACAAGAGACCCAGTACTTC. It codes for CASSVADSQETQYF.

This chain links TRBV7-8 with TRBJ1-5; 7 bases are a match to TRBD1. J lost 5 bases, V lost 4 bases, and 14 bases had no gene match. There are 17 residues in the CDR3. Germline V CDR1 and CDR2: SGHVS, FQNEAQ. This CDR3 is CASSSGQEGQLYQPQHF. The CDR3 coding sequence is TGTGCCAGCAGCTCTGGTCAGGAGGGACAGTTATATCAGCCCCAGCATTTT. The full variable domain, its missing parts supplied by reference TRBV7-8 and TRBJ1-5, is GAGVSQSPRYKVAKRGQDVALRCDPISGHVSLFWYQQALGQGPEFLTYFQNEAQLDKSGLPSDRFFAERPEGSVSTLKIQRTQQEDSAVYLCASSSGQEGQLYQPQHFGDGTRLSIL.

This chain joins TRBV5-1 and TRBJ1-2; 11 nucleotides agree with TRBD1. V shed 2 bases, J shed 4 bases, and the junction held 7 bases outside the gene matches. Germline-derived CDR1 and CDR2 are SGHRS and YFSETQ. This CDR3 is 16 amino acids long. The CDR3 loop is CASSLDSGQGGYGYTF. The CDR3 DNA reads as TGCGCCAGCAGCTTAGACTCGGGACAGGGGGGCTATGGCTACACCTTC.

The chain carries TRBV5-4 and TRBJ1-4; D may be TRBD1 (6 bases). Per germline, CDR1 SGHNT and CDR2 YYREEE (reference sequence). The CDR3 covers 15 residues. Between the trimmed V and J ends, which lost 3 bases and 7 bases, there was a span of 16 bases. The CDR3 is CASSSSGGPGEKLFF. The CDR3 bases are TGTGCCAGCAGCTCCTCGGGGGGCCCCGGTGAAAAACTGTTTTTT.

As concerns this clone: Other DNA sequences in the same sample also yield this CDR3. The J gene is TRBJ1-1, the V gene TRBV3-1 (or the pseudogene TRBV3-2); no definite D call. The CDR3 runs to 14 residues. Trimming pared 1 base from V and 1 base from J, leaving 7 bases between. Germline V gene lookup returns CDR1 LGHDT and CDR2 YNNKEL (reference sequence). CDR3 nucleotides: TGTGCCAGCAGCCAAGGGGCAGGGAACACTGAAGCTTTCTTT. Residues: CASSQGAGNTEAFF.

This clone was counted between two and nine times. Its ends do not fully match the called genes, so a read error is possible. This sequence joins TRBV14 and TRBJ2-2; weak D call: TRBD2 (7 bases). Germline V gene sequence: CDR1 SGHDN, CDR2 FVKESK. The CDR3 loop spans 15 amino acids. CDR3 protein: CASSQAQGRGGQLFF. CDR3 coding DNA: TGTGCCAGCAGCCAAGCGCAGGGGAGGGGCGGGCAGCTGTTTTTT. The full variable domain, rest sourced from reference TRBV14 and TRBJ2-2, is EAGVTQFPSHSVIEKGQTVTLRCDPISGHDNLYWYRRVMGKEIKFLLHFVKESKQDESGMPNNRFLAERTGGTYSTLKVQPAELEDSGVYFCASSQAQGRGGQLFFGEGSRLTVL.

As regards this clone: Other DNA variants within this sample encode the same CDR3. The rearrangement links TRBV7-9 to TRBJ2-7; the D is unclear. With 6 bases removed from V and 6 bases from J, the gap between germline ends came to 9 bases. Germline values: CDR1 SEHNR, CDR2 FQNEAQ (reference sequence). This CDR3 has 11 residues. CDR3 region: CASSPLSEQYF. The CDR3 DNA reads as TGTGCCAGCAGTCCTTTGAGCGAGCAGTACTTC.

The rearrangement uses TRBV19 and TRBJ1-1; possible D gene TRBD1, 5 bases. Germline CDR1 reads LNHDA; CDR2 reads SQIVND (reference sequence). V was pared by 1 base and J by 7 bases, with 10 bases between. CDR3 length: 13 residues. CDR3 nucleotide sequence: TGTGCCAGTAGTATAGGGGGGACCCTTGAAGCTTTCTTT. Protein sequence: CASSIGGTLEAFF. Based on the CDR3 plus reference TRBV19 and TRBJ1-1, the full variable domain is DGGITQSPKYLFRKEGQNVTLSCEQNLNHDAMYWYRQDPGQGLRLIYYSQIVNDFQKGDIAEGYSVSREKKESFPLTVTSAQKNPTAFYLCASSIGGTLEAFFGQGTRLTVV.

This chain's CDR3 is CASSSGFITNEKLFF. CDR3 in DNA: TGTGCCAGCAGCTCAGGGTTTATAACTAATGAAAAACTGTTTTTT. The chain is built from TRBV11-2 and TRBJ1-4; perhaps TRBD1 as D (5 bases). The germline V and J ends were trimmed by 4 bases and 1 base, with 10 bases remaining between them. CDR3 length equals 15 residues. Germline assignment: CDR1 SGHAT and CDR2 FQNNGV.

This clone was counted once. The chain employs TRBV11-3 and TRBJ2-5, with 10 bases matching TRBD1. Germline values: CDR1 SGHNT, CDR2 YENEEA. Unmatched junction bases numbered 12, after V lost 5 bases and J lost 9 bases. The length of the CDR3 is 15 residues. The CDR3 sequence: CASSTGTGAGEAQYF. The CDR3 nucleotides are TGTGCCAGCAGCACCGGGACAGGGGCGGGTGAGGCCCAGTACTTC.

The V call is TRBV5-1, the J call TRBJ2-1; 7 nucleotides agree with TRBD2. Germline V gene lookup returns CDR1 SGHRS and CDR2 YFSETQ. The CDR3 length is 11 residues. Germline trimming cut 4 bases from V and 12 bases from J; bases unmatched to any gene: 4. CDR3 DNA: TGCGCCAGCAGCACGGAGCGGGGGCAGTTCTTC. Amino acids: CASSTERGQFF.

The chain links TRBV2 to TRBJ1-1; 9 nucleotides match TRBD1. CDR3 length equals 15 residues. Germline V CDR1 and CDR2: SNHLY, FYNNEI. V lost 6 bases and J lost 7; bases outside the gene matches: 12. CDR3 in DNA: TGTGCCAGCAGATGGGGGGACAGGGTGTTCGGTGAAGCTTTCTTT. Protein product: CASRWGDRVFGEAFF. Full variable domain (remainder filled in from reference TRBV2 and TRBJ1-1): EPEVTQTPSHQVTQMGQEVILRCVPISNHLYFYWYRQILGQKVEFLVSFYNNEISEKSEIFDDQFSVERPDGSNFTLKIRSTKLEDSAMYFCASRWGDRVFGEAFFGQGTRLTVV.

This clone has only one observation. V usage is TRBV29-1 and J usage is TRBJ1-1, with D possibly being TRBD1 (5 bases). The CDR3 consists of 14 residues. Trimming removed 7 bases at V and 0 bases at J, with 15 bases between. Germline V gene lookup returns CDR1 SQVTM and CDR2 ANQGSEA. The CDR3: CSASLGEMNTEAFF. For the CDR3, the DNA is TGCAGCGCTAGCCTGGGGGAGATGAACACTGAAGCTTTCTTT.